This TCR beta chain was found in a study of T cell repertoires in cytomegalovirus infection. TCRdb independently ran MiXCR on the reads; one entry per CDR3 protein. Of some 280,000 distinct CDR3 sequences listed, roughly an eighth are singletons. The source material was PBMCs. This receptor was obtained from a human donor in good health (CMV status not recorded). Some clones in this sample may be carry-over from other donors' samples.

For the CDR3, the DNA is TGTGCCAGCTCACCCCAAAGGCATAAGAACACTGAAGCTTTCTTT. The encoded protein is CASSPQRHKNTEAFF. This chain connects TRBV18 to TRBJ1-1; no clear D. The CDR3 runs 15 residues. Germline CDR1 and CDR2: KGHSH and LQKENI. Trimming removed 3 bases at V and 1 base at J, with 12 bases between. The whole variable domain, remainder taken from reference TRBV18 and TRBJ1-1, is NAGVMQNPRHLVRRRGQEARLRCSPMKGHSHVYWYRQLPEEGLKFMVYLQKENIIDESGMPKERFSAEFPKEGPSILRIQQVVRGDSAAYFCASSPQRHKNTEAFFGQGTRLTVV.